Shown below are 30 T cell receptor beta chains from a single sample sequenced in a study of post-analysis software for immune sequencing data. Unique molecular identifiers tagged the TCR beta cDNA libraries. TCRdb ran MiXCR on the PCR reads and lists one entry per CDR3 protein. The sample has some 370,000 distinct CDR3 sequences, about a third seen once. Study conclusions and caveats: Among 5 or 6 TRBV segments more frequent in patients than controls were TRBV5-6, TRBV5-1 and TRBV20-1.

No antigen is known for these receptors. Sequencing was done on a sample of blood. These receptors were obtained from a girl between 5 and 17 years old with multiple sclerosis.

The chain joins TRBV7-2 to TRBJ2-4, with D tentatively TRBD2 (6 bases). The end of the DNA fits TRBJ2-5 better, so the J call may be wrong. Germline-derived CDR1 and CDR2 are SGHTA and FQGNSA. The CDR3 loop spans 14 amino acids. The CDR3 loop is CASSGGSRQETQYF. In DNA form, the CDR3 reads TGTGCCAGCAGCGGGGGGTCCCGCCAAGAGACCCAGTACTTC.

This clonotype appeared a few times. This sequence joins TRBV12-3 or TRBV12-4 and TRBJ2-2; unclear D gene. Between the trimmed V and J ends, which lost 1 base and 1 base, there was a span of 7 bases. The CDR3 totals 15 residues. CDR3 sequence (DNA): TGTGCCAGCAGTTTAGAAGTCCTGAACACCGGGGAGCTGTTTTTT. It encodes CASSLEVLNTGELFF.

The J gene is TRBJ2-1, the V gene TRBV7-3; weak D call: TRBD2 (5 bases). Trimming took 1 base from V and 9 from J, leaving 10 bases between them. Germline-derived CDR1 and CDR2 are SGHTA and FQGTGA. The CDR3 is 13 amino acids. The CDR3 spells CASSLREGAEQFF. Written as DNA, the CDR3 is TGTGCCAGCAGCTTAAGAGAGGGCGCTGAGCAGTTCTTC.

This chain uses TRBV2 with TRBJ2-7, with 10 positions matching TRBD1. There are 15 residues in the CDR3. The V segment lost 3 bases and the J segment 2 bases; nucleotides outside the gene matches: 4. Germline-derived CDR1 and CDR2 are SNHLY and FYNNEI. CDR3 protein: CASSEQDRGTYEQYF. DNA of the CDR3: TGTGCCAGCAGTGAGCAGGACAGGGGGACCTACGAGCAGTACTTC.

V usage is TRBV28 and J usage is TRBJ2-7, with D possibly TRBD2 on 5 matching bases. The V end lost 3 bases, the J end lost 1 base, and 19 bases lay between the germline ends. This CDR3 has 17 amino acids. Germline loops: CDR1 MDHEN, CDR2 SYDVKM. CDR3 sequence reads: CASSLAGLATNSYEQYF. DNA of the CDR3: TGTGCCAGCAGTTTGGCGGGCCTCGCCACGAATTCCTACGAGCAGTACTTC.

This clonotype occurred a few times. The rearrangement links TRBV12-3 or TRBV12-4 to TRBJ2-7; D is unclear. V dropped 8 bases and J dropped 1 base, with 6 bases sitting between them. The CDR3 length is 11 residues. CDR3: CASRASYEQYF. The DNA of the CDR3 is TGTGCCAGCCGGGCGTCCTACGAGCAGTACTTC.

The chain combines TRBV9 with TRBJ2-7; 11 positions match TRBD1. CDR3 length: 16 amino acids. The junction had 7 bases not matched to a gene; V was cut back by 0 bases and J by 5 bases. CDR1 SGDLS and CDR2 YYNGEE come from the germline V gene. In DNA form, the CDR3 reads TGTGCCAGCAGCGTAGCTACGGACAGGGGGCCGCACGAGCAGTACTTC. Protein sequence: CASSVATDRGPHEQYF.

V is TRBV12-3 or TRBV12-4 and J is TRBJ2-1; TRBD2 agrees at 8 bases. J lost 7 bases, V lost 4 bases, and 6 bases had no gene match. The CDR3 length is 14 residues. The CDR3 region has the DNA TGTGCCAGCAGTTCCCCGGGGGGGAAAAATGAGCAGTTCTTC. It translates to CASSSPGGKNEQFF.

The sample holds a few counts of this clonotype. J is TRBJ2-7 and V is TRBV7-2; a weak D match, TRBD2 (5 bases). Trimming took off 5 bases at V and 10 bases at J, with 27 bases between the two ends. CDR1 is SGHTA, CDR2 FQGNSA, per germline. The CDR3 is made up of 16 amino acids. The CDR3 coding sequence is TGTGCCAGCAGCCCGACCGGAAGTGGGGTGGCGAGGGCCCAGTACTTC. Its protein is CASSPTGSGVARAQYF.

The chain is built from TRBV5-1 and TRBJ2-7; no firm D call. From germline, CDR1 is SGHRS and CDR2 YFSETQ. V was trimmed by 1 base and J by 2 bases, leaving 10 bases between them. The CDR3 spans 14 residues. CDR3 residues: CASSLSTTAYEQYF. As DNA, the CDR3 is TGCGCCAGCAGCTTGAGTACGACCGCCTACGAGCAGTACTTC.

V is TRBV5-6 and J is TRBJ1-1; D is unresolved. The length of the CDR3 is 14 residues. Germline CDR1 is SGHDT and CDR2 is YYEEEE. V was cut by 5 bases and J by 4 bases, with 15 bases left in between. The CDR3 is CASSYWEVGTEAFF. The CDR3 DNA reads TGTGCCAGCAGTTATTGGGAGGTGGGCACTGAAGCTTTCTTT.

In DNA form, the CDR3 reads TGTGCCAGCAGTTTCGCGGGCAGGGGAGACACTGAAGCTTTCTTT. It codes for CASSFAGRGDTEAFF. V and J are TRBV12-3 or TRBV12-4 and TRBJ1-1, with D possibly being TRBD1 (6 bases). V lost 3 bases to trimming and J lost 3 bases, with 14 bases between them. CDR3 length: 15 residues.

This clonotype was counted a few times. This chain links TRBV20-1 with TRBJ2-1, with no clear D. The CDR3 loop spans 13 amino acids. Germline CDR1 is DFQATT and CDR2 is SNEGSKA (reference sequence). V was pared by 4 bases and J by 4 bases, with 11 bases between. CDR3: CSATVSFYNEQFF. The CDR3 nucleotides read TGCAGTGCTACGGTTTCGTTTTACAATGAGCAGTTCTTC.

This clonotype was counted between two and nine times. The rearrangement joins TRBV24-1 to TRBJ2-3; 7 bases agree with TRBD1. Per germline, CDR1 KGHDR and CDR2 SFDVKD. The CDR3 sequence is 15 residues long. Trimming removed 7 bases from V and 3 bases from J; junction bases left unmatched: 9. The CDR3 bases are TGTGCCACCAGCGATGGTGGGACAGCAACAGATACGCAGTATTTT. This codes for CATSDGGTATDTQYF.

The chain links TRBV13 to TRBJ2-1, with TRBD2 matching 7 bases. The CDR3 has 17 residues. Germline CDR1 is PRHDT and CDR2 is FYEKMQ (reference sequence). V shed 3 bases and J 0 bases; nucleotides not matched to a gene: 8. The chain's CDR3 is CASSFYRLASSYNEQFF. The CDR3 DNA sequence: TGTGCCAGCAGCTTTTATCGACTAGCCAGCTCCTACAATGAGCAGTTCTTC.

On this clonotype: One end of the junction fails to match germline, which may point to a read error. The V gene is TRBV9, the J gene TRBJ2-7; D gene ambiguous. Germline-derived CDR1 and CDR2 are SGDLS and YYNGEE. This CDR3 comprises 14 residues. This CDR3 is CAGSVGSLKNEQYF. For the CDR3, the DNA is TGTGCCGGCAGCGTAGGCTCTCTAAAGAACGAGCAGTACTTC.

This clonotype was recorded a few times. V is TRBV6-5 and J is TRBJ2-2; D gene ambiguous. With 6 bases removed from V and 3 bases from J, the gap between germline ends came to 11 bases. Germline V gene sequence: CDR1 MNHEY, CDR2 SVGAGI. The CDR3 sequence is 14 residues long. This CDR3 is CASSPGSDTGELFF. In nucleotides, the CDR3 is TGTGCCAGCAGCCCCGGTTCAGACACCGGGGAGCTGTTTTTT.

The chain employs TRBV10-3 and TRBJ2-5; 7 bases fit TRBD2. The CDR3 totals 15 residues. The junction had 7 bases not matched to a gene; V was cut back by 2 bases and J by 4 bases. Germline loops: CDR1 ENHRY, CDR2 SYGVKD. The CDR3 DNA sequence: TGTGCCATCAGTGAGGCCGAGCGGGGTGCAGAGACCCAGTACTTC. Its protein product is CAISEAERGAETQYF.

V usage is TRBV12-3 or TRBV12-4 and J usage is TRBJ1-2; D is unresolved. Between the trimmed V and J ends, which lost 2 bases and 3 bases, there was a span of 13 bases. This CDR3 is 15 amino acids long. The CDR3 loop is CASSLTKNRHYGYTF. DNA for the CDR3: TGTGCCAGCAGTTTAACCAAGAACCGGCACTATGGCTACACCTTC.

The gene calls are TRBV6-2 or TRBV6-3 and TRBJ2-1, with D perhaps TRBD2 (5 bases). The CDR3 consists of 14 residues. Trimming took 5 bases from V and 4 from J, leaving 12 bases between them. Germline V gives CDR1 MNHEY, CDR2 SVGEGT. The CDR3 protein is CASSPGEGYNEQFF. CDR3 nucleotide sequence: TGTGCCAGCAGTCCTGGAGAGGGATACAATGAGCAGTTCTTC.

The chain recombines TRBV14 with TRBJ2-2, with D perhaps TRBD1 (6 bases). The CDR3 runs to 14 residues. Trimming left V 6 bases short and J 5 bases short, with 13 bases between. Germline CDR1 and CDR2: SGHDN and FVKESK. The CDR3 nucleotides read TGTGCCAGCAGACCGACAGGCGGGACCGGGGAGCTGTTTTTT. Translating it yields CASRPTGGTGELFF.

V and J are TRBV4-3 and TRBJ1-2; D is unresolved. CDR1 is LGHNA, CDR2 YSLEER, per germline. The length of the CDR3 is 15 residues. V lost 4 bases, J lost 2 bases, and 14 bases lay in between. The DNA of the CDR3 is TGCGCCAGCAGCCCGTCCCCGGAGATAAACTATGGCTACACCTTC. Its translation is CASSPSPEINYGYTF.

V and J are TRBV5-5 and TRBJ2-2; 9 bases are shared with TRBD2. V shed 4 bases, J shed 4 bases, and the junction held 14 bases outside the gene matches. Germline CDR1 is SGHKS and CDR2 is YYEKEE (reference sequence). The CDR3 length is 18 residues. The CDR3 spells CASSQAPSGTTSTGELFF. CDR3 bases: TGTGCCAGCAGCCAGGCTCCTAGCGGGACCACGAGCACCGGGGAGCTGTTTTTT.

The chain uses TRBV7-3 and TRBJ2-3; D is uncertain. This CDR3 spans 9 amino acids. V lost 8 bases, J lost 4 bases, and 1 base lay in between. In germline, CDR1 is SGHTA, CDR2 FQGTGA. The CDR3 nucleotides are TGTGCCAGCGCAGATACGCAGTATTTT. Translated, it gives CASADTQYF.

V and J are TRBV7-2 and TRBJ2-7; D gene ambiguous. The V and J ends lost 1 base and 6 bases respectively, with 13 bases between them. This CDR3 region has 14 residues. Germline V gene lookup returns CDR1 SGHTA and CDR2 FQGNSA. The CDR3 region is CASSLVGRLTEQYF. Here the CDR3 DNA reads TGTGCCAGCAGCTTAGTAGGGCGTCTTACCGAGCAGTACTTC.

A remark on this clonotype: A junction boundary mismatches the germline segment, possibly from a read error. This chain's CDR3 is CASSDAGQSTDTQYF. In nucleotides, the CDR3 is TGCGCCAGCAGTGACGCGGGGCAGAGCACAGATACGCAGTATTTT. This chain connects TRBV2 to TRBJ2-3; possible D gene TRBD2, 6 bases. The CDR3 runs 15 residues. Germline V gives CDR1 SNHLY, CDR2 FYNNEI.

The CDR3 region has the DNA TGTGCCAGCAGCTTAGGTAGCGCGGGGGGGGTTAATGAGCAGTTCTTC. It yields the protein CASSLGSAGGVNEQFF. J is TRBJ2-1 and V is TRBV11-2; 9 nucleotides line up with TRBD2. With V trimmed by 1 base and J by 7 bases, 8 bases remained unmatched. CDR1 and CDR2 (germline): SGHAT, FQNNGV. This CDR3 is 16 amino acids long.

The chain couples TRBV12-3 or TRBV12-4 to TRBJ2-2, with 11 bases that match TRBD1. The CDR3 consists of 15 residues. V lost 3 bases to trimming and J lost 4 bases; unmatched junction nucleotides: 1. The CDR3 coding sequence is TGTGCCAGCAGTTTTGGGACAGGGGGCACCGGGGAGCTGTTTTTT. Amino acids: CASSFGTGGTGELFF.

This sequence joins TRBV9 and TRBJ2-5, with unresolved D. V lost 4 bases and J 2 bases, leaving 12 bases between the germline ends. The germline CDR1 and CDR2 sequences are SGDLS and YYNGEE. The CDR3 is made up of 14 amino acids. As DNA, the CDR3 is TGTGCCAGCAGCCCCCGACAAAGGCAAGAGACCCAGTACTTC. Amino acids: CASSPRQRQETQYF.

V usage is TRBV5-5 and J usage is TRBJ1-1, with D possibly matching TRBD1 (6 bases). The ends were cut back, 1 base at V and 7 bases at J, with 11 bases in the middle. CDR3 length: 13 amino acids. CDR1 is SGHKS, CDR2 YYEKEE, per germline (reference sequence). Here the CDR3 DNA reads TGTGCCAGCAGCTTGACAGGGTGGAGTGAAGCTTTCTTT. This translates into CASSLTGWSEAFF.